This T cell receptor (beta chain) appears in the sequencing data of a study of graft-versus-host responses after intestinal transplantation. Sequenced by immunoSEQ multiplex PCR; TCRdb stores in-frame clones only, minus some. The sample lists several thousand clones, 95% to 98% occurring once. About this clone itself: What it binds is not known.

The study, taken as a whole, reports: Present in recipient marrow, GvH clones included some that appeared first in ileum or blood.

The starting material was PBMCs, obtained 23 days after intestinal transplant. The source of this sequence is a human patient who received an intestinal transplant, so some T cells may come from the graft donor.

The CDR3: CASSIKTSGNHEQYF. The CDR3 nucleotides read TGTGCCAGCAGCATAAAGACTAGCGGGAACCACGAGCAGTACTTC. The chain uses TRBV27 and TRBJ2-7, with 11 bases identical to TRBD2. The CDR3 runs 15 residues. V was clipped by 6 bases and J by 5 bases; unmatched bases: 9. The germline V gene has CDR1 MNHEY and CDR2 SMNVEV (reference sequence).